These T cell receptor beta chains were read from a single sample in a study of blood T cell repertoires in COVID-19. The repertoire was sequenced with immunoSEQ multiplex PCR; TCRdb's copy has only in-frame clones and lacks some. The sample lists about 280,000 clones; roughly 85% were seen once. The material sequenced was PBMCs or T cells enriched from blood (not recorded which). These TCRs come from a man in his forties or fifties who had been exposed to COVID-19. Both conserved end residues are part of each CDR3. Each record gives: J gene, D gene, clone size, V gene, CDR3 DNA, CDR3 protein. A D gene is named only where the DNA matches it firmly. Clone size is not always given. Where it is, it says once, few, many or a class for expanded clones.

TRBJ2-2	TRBD2	.	TRBV27	TGTGCCAGCAGGCCCGGGGGGCTAGCGGGAGGGCCCGACACCGGGGAGCTGTTTTTT	CASRPGGLAGGPDTGELFF
TRBJ1-2	.	.	TRBV5-1	TGCGCCAGCAGCTTGCCCCTTGAAGGGGATGACTATGGCTACACCTTC	CASSLPLEGDDYGYTF
TRBJ2-5	TRBD2	.	TRBV13	TGTGCCAGCAGCTTATCGCTAGCGGGAGATCTTGAGACCCAGTACTTC	CASSLSLAGDLETQYF
TRBJ2-5	.	.	TRBV18	TGTGCCAGCTCACCAAGTGGAGGAGGAGAGACCCAGTACTTC	CASSPSGGGETQYF
TRBJ1-3	TRBD1	few	TRBV29-1	TGCAGCGTTGATCTCCCGGGACAGAGCTCTGGAAACACCATATATTTT	CSVDLPGQSSGNTIYF
TRBJ2-3	TRBD1	.	TRBV13	TGTGCCAGCAGCCCCGGGACAGGGTCCACAGATACGCAGTATTTT	CASSPGTGSTDTQYF
TRBJ2-7	TRBD2	.	TRBV4-1	TGCGCCAGCAGCCAGAGAGGTAGCGGGAGCTCCTACGAGCAGTACTTC	CASSQRGSGSSYEQYF
TRBJ1-2	TRBD1	.	TRBV27	TGTGCCAGCAGTCGGGGACAGGGATCGGGTGGCTACACCTTC	CASSRGQGSGGYTF
TRBJ2-7	TRBD1	.	TRBV6-5	TGTGCCAGCGTGACAGGGTCGAGCTCCTACGAGCAGTACTTC	CASVTGSSSYEQYF
TRBJ2-7	TRBD1	once	TRBV5-3	TGTGCCAGAAGCACACTACAGGGGGCGGGCGAGCAGTACTTC	CARSTLQGAGEQYF
TRBJ2-7	TRBD2	few	TRBV25-1	TGTGCCAGCAGTCTTACTAGCGGGAGGGCCTACGAGCAGTACTTC	CASSLTSGRAYEQYF
TRBJ2-5	.	.	TRBV1	TGCACCAGCAGCCAAGAGAGGAGCCGGGGCCAAGAGACCCAGTACTTC	CTSSQERSRGQETQYF
TRBJ1-1	.	few	TRBV12-3/TRBV12-4	TGTGCCAGCCGATACCCGGGGGTCGAAGCTTTCTTT	CASRYPGVEAFF
TRBJ1-4	TRBD1	.	TRBV11-2	TGTGCCAGCAGCTTAGAAGGGGGCGGTGAAAAACTGTTTTTT	CASSLEGGGEKLFF
TRBJ1-2	.	.	TRBV7-2	TGTGCCAGCAGCCTTATCTCGAGCTATGGCTACACCTTC	CASSLISSYGYTF
TRBJ2-1	.	.	TRBV5-6	TGTGCCAGCAGCTTGGAAGCGGCTTACAATGAGCAGTTCTTC	CASSLEAAYNEQFF
TRBJ1-2	.	.	TRBV5-8	TGTGCCAGCAGCCCGGCGGGAAGAGGATACTATGGCTACACCTTC	CASSPAGRGYYGYTF
TRBJ1-3	TRBD1	.	TRBV29-1	TGCAGCGCCAGGGGGCTGGCTGGAAACACCATATATTTT	CSARGLAGNTIYF
TRBJ1-2	.	.	TRBV25-1	TGTGCCAGCAGTGAGTCAGACAGGTTCTATGGCTACACCTTC	CASSESDRFYGYTF
TRBJ1-1	.	.	TRBV11-3	TGTGCCAGCAGCTTAGATGTGGGGGCCGAAGCTTTCTTT	CASSLDVGAEAFF
TRBJ2-1	TRBD2	few	TRBV24-1	TGTGCCACCAGTGGAAATAGCGGGGGTGACAATGAGCAGTTCTTC	CATSGNSGGDNEQFF
TRBJ2-1	TRBD2	.	TRBV5-1	TGCGCCAGCAGCTATAGCGGGAGCCCCTACAATGAGCAGTTCTTC	CASSYSGSPYNEQFF
TRBJ1-1	TRBD1	few	TRBV7-8	TGTGCCAGCAGCACACGGACTACAGGAGACAGGGCTGAAGCTTTCTTT	CASSTRTTGDRAEAFF
TRBJ2-3	TRBD1	.	TRBV19	TGTGCCAGTAGCTTGACAGGGGGCACAGATACGCAGTATTTT	CASSLTGGTDTQYF
TRBJ1-1	.	.	TRBV5-4	TGTGCCAGCCGGGGTCCTATGAACACTGAAGCTTTCTTT	CASRGPMNTEAFF
TRBJ1-3	TRBD1	.	TRBV6-5	TGTGCCAGCAGAGGACAGGGTACGGGAAACACCATATATTTT	CASRGQGTGNTIYF
TRBJ2-3	.	.	TRBV5-1	TGCGCCAGCAGCTTGGGCCAGGGGGGAACAGATACGCAGTATTTT	CASSLGQGGTDTQYF
TRBJ2-1	.	.	TRBV11-3	TGTGCCAGCGGATTACGAACGGGACTTCACAATGAGCAGTTCTTC	CASGLRTGLHNEQFF
TRBJ1-2	TRBD1	few	TRBV7-3	TGTGCCAGCAGCCCCGGGACAGGGGCCTATGGCTACACCTTC	CASSPGTGAYGYTF
TRBJ1-1	.	.	TRBV12-3/TRBV12-4	TGTGCCAGCCGGCGGGGAGGGGGGACTGAAGCTTTCTTT	CASRRGGGTEAFF
TRBJ2-3	.	.	TRBV6-2/TRBV6-3	TGTGCCAGCAGTTACTCCCACAGGGACATGTCAACATGGGGAAACACAGATACGCAGTATTTT	CASSYSHRDMSTWGNTDTQYF
TRBJ2-7	TRBD2	.	TRBV5-1	TGCGCCAGCAGCTTCAAGGCCGGGACTAGCAGATCGTCCTACGAGCAGTACTTC	CASSFKAGTSRSSYEQYF
TRBJ2-7	.	.	TRBV7-2	TGTGCCAGCAGCTTTAGCTCAGGGTCGAGCTCCTACGAGCAGTACTTC	CASSFSSGSSSYEQYF
TRBJ2-7	.	.	TRBV5-1	TGCGCCAGCAGCTGGGGCAGGGTTCAGTCCTACGAGCAGTACTTC	CASSWGRVQSYEQYF
TRBJ2-1	TRBD2	few	TRBV7-9	TGTGCCAGCAGCTTTGGGGCGGGAGATCGGTTCTTC	CASSFGAGDRFF
TRBJ1-6	.	.	TRBV5-6	TGTGCCAGCAGCCCCCAGCCGACAGTTATTAGCTCCTATAATTCACCCCTCCACTTT	CASSPQPTVISSYNSPLHF
TRBJ1-6	.	.	TRBV2	TGTGCCAGCAGGTCTCAGAATTCACCCCTCCACTTT	CASRSQNSPLHF
TRBJ2-7	.	.	TRBV5-8	TGTGCCAGCCGCCAGGACTCCTACGAGCAGTACTTC	CASRQDSYEQYF
TRBJ2-5	TRBD1	.	TRBV12-3/TRBV12-4	TGTGCCAGCAGTCCGGGACAGGGAGAGACCCAGTACTTC	CASSPGQGETQYF
TRBJ1-2	TRBD1	.	TRBV19	TGTGCCACCAACTTGGGACAGTACTATGGCTACACCTTC	CATNLGQYYGYTF
TRBJ1-2	.	few	TRBV7-9	TGTGCCAGCAGCCCTCCGTTGGGCCGATATGGCTACACCTTC	CASSPPLGRYGYTF